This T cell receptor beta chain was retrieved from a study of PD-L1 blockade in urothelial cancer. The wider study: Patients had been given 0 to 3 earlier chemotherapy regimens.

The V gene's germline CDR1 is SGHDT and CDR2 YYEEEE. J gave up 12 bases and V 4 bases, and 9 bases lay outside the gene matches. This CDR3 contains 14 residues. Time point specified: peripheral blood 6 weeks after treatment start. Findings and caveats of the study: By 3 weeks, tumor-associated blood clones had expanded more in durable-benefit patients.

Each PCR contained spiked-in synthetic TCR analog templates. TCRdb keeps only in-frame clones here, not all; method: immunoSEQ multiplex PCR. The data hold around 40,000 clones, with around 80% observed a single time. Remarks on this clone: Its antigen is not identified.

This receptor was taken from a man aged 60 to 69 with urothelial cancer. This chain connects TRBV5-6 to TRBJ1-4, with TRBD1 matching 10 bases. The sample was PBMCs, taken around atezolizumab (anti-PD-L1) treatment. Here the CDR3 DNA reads TGTGCCAGCAGCAATTTTCTAGACAGGGGGCAACTGTTTTTT. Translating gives CASSNFLDRGQLFF.